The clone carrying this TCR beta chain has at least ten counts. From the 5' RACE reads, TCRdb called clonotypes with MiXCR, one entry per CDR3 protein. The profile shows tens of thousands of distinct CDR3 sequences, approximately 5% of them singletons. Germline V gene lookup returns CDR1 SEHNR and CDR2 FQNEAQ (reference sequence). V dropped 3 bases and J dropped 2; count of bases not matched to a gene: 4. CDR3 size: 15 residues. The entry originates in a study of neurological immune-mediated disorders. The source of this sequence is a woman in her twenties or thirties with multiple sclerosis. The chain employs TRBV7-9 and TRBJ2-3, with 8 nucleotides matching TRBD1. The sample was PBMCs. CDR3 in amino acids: CASSLGTGHTDTQYF. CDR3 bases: TGTGCCAGCAGCTTGGGGACAGGCCACACAGATACGCAGTATTTT. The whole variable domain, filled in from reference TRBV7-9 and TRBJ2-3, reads DTGVSQNPRHKITKRGQNVTFRCDPISEHNRLYWYRQTLGQGPEFLTYFQNEAQLEKSRLLSDRFSAERPKGSFSTLEIQRTEQGDSAMYLCASSLGTGHTDTQYFGPGTRLTVL.